Here is one T cell receptor beta chain with its context. This sample was taken from a study of blood T cell repertoires in COVID-19. About the research overall: In each case, the material was cDNA or gDNA derived from T cells, B-cell-depleted T cells, or PBMCs.

Per the original data handling: Scientists estimated how many nucleated cells there were by amplifying reference gene primers. Produced via immunoSEQ multiplex PCR; TCRdb's table is partial and in-frame only. V and J calls plus clone size are reproduced from that table; the DNA served to infer D and trimming. The sample comprises about 400,000 clones, approximately 90% of which are singletons, and over 1.1% rests with the top ten. This CDR3 is built from 18 residues. With V trimmed by 3 bases and J by 4 bases, 13 bases remained unmatched. The germline V gene has CDR1 LGHDT and CDR2 YNNKEL (reference sequence).

This chain links TRBV3-1 (or the pseudogene TRBV3-2) with TRBJ2-7, with 12 positions matching TRBD2. This clonotype was obtained from a woman under 40 with active or convalescent COVID-19. Specimen: peripheral blood. The CDR3 DNA reads TGTGCCAGCAGCCATCAAGGGCTAGCGGGGGGGCCGGGGTACGAGCAGTACTTC. Its translation: CASSHQGLAGGPGYEQYF.